Below, one TCR beta chain is given with its context. No cognate antigen has been identified for it. The input lacks base qualities; no much larger clone sits a single base away. The germline V gene sets CDR1 to SGHRS and CDR2 to YFSETQ. Counted from cysteine to phenylalanine, this CDR3 has 16 amino acids. CDR3 DNA only is kept here, 48 bases in frame from base 1. V is cut back by 4 bases and J by 4 bases, with 12 bases in the junction unmatched. This specimen comes from a study of blood T cell repertoires in COVID-19 (dated by TCRdb to the early 2020s). About the full investigation: Samples covering the acute and convalescent phases of COVID-19 were provided by collaborators in the United States, Italy and Spain. The samples were drawn from two sources: the first 160 participants of the ongoing ImmuneRACE study, and 1,000 to 1,500 subjects contributed by 6 global collaborators. A de-identified subject ID, COVID-19 status, age in years and sex were almost always included in the sample metadata. Where HLA class I and class II types were available, the types were taken from metadata supplied by the sample provider, not from assay-based typing. Subjects who had been exposed to COVID-19, were actively infected with it, or had recovered from it provided the deeply sampled blood TCRbeta repertoires that made up the dataset. The repertoires were released in a freely available public database meant as a resource for research on the immune response to SARS-CoV-2. The prospective study material was composed of cDNA or gDNA derived from T cells, B-cell-depleted T cells, or PBMCs.

The paper as a whole reports these results and caveats: The amount of clinical and demographic metadata varied by source and participant and was provided uncurated.

The immunoSEQ Assay, a bias-controlled multiplex PCR, was used to amplify TCRbeta CDR3 regions from genomic DNA. Concerning the study's data processing: Within the assay, amplification of reference gene primers was used to estimate how many nucleated cells each sample contained. To quantify the absolute abundance of each unique TCRbeta CDR3 rearrangement, sequence reads were collapsed and filtered. For each sample, productive Simpson clonality was calculated by taking the square root of Simpson's diversity index across productive rearrangements. TCRdb's version of the immuneACCESS table is confined to in-frame rearrangements and falls short of the full clone set. An unresolved V gene accounts for under half of the shortfall where checked; the remainder is of unknown origin. V, J and clone size reflect that table, while D and trimming were determined from the DNA. The sample table holds around 140,000 clones, of which roughly 88% were seen once. The ten largest clones capture 1.8% of the sample.

The collaborating institutions used their own protocols to collect whole blood in K2EDTA tubes. For TCRbeta analysis, collaborator samples were shipped as frozen whole blood, as isolated PBMCs, or as DNA extracted from either sample type. Sequencing used peripheral blood. This clonotype was obtained from a man aged 70-80 years with acute or convalescent COVID-19. The rearranged segments are TRBV5-1 and TRBJ1-1; 8 junctional bases match TRBD1. The CDR3 region has the sequence CASSVGDATGGTEAFF. The nucleotide sequence reads as follows: TGCGCCAGCAGCGTTGGGGACGCTACAGGGGGCACTGAAGCTTTCTTT.